This T cell receptor beta chain was identified in a study of spatial heterogeneity in lung cancer. Across the whole study: Each distinct TCR and UMI combination averaged more than ten appearances in raw reads.

The germline V gene has CDR1 SGHTA and CDR2 FQGNSA. This CDR3 is built from 15 residues. V lost 6 bases to trimming and J lost 4 bases; unmatched junction nucleotides: 9. Time point specified: sample taken at primary tumor resection. The donors were fewer than 80 patients with non-small cell lung cancer that was early-stage and untreated. Whole RNA, isolated from tumor, nontumor lung or frozen PBMC, was sequenced without prior sorting. A distinct unique molecular identifier was carried by each TCR cDNA molecule. MiXCR was run by TCRdb on the 5' RACE reads, yielding one entry per CDR3 protein. There are 85,000 to 100,000 distinct CDR3 sequences in the sample; approximately 12% occur only once, and about 38% lies in the top ten.

The sequences come from PBMCs, collected at surgery. The clonotype comes from a male donor with early-stage non-small cell lung cancer. V gene TRBV7-2 combines with J gene TRBJ2-3; the match to TRBD2 covers 8 bases. CDR3 DNA sequence: TGTGCCAGCAGGAGAGCGGGGGCACTTTCAGATACGCAGTATTTT. This gives the protein CASRRAGALSDTQYF.